Following are 22 T cell receptor beta chains from one sample sequenced in a study of OX40 agonist ivuxolimab in advanced cancers. The table came from immunoSEQ multiplex PCR; TCRdb's copy has only in-frame clones and leaves some out. The data hold roughly 93,000 clones, with less than 85% observed a single time. Here the sequenced sample was CD4+ or CD8+ T cells sorted from blood, taken in a trial of the OX40 agonist ivuxolimab. The receptors here all came from an adult with an advanced solid tumor such as melanoma, head and neck, liver or kidney cancer.

The chain couples TRBV9 to TRBJ1-1, with D unclear. Deletions cut 2 bases from V and 3 bases from J, with 8 bases between. Germline loops: CDR1 SGDLS, CDR2 YYNGEE. This CDR3 region has 13 residues. The CDR3 DNA follows: TGTGCCAGCAGCGTCAGAGAGGACACTGAAGCTTTCTTT. It is translated as CASSVREDTEAFF.

This clone was detected only once. The chain uses TRBV5-5 and TRBJ2-7; D remains unclear. V shed 4 bases and J shed 5 bases, with 10 bases lying between them. Germline V lookup: CDR1 SGHKS, CDR2 YYEKEE (reference sequence). The CDR3 is 12 amino acids. The CDR3 region has the DNA TGTGCCAGCAGCCGTACTGGGAACGAGCAGTACTTC. Protein: CASSRTGNEQYF.

The chain has TRBV2 and TRBJ1-5; D is ambiguous. This CDR3 is 15 amino acids long. The V and J ends lost 1 base and 0 bases respectively, with 7 bases between them. Germline V gene sequence: CDR1 SNHLY, CDR2 FYNNEI. The CDR3 reads CASSEVGFSNQPQHF. In DNA, the CDR3 is TGTGCCAGCAGTGAAGTAGGTTTTAGCAATCAGCCCCAGCATTTT. Drawing the rest from reference TRBV2 and TRBJ1-5, the complete variable domain is EPEVTQTPSHQVTQMGQEVILRCVPISNHLYFYWYRQILGQKVEFLVSFYNNEISEKSEIFDDQFSVERPDGSNFTLKIRSTKLEDSAMYFCASSEVGFSNQPQHFGDGTRLSIL.

CDR3 bases: TGTGCCAGCAGCTTATACCTGAACACTGAAGCTTTCTTT. As protein: CASSLYLNTEAFF. This rearrangement joins TRBV7-8 to TRBJ1-1; no clear D gene. Germline CDR1 reads SGHVS; CDR2 reads FQNEAQ. Trimming took off 2 bases at V and 0 bases at J, with 4 bases between the two ends. The CDR3 sequence is 13 residues long.

The V call is TRBV18, the J call TRBJ2-7; D remains unclear. Looked up from germline, CDR1 is KGHSH and CDR2 is LQKENI. Trimming left V 3 bases short and J 5 bases short, with 8 bases between. The CDR3 covers 12 residues. The CDR3 coding sequence is TGTGCCAGCTCACCTGTGATGGACGAGCAGTACTTC. This codes for CASSPVMDEQYF.

This clone appeared many times. The chain links TRBV29-1 to TRBJ2-7, with a weak D call TRBD2 (5 bases). CDR1 SQVTM and CDR2 ANQGSEA come from the germline V gene. This CDR3 has 12 residues. V was trimmed by 8 bases and J by 7 bases, leaving 18 bases between them. The CDR3 loop is CSPPDRTREQYF. The DNA of the CDR3 is TGCAGCCCCCCTGATCGGACTCGGGAGCAGTACTTC.

The V call is TRBV5-1, the J call TRBJ2-3; 9 positions match TRBD2. J was trimmed by 2 bases and V by 7 bases; bases with no gene match: 5. The CDR3 runs 14 residues. Germline CDR1 SGHRS, CDR2 YFSETQ. This CDR3 is CASLAGGVTDTQYF. CDR3 DNA: TGCGCCAGCCTTGCGGGAGGGGTCACAGATACGCAGTATTTT.

The chain recombines TRBV18 with TRBJ1-1, with D unclear. In germline, CDR1 is KGHSH, CDR2 LQKENI. This CDR3 has 14 amino acids. The V gene lost 5 bases and the J gene lost 1 base, with 11 bases spanning the gap. CDR3 nucleotides: TGTGCCAGCTCATCTGAAAGGAGGAACACTGAAGCTTTCTTT. Its protein is CASSSERRNTEAFF.

The chain uses TRBV11-2 and TRBJ2-7; TRBD2 might be the D (5 bases). The germline CDR1 and CDR2 sequences are SGHAT and FQNNGV. The CDR3 length is 15 residues. The V and J ends lost 2 bases and 2 bases respectively, with 13 bases between them. CDR3 bases: TGTGCCAGCAGCTTAAATAACGGGGTCACCTACGAGCAGTACTTC. This sequence encodes CASSLNNGVTYEQYF.

In this sample, this clone turned up once. The CDR3: CASSRTGGRYEQYF. The CDR3 DNA reads TGTGCCAGCAGTCGGACAGGGGGCAGGTACGAGCAGTACTTC. The chain carries TRBV27 and TRBJ2-7; TRBD1 aligns across 11 bases. Germline lookup yields CDR1 MNHEY and CDR2 SMNVEV (reference sequence). The V gene end was trimmed by 5 bases and the J gene end by 4 bases; junction bases not matched to a gene: 4. This CDR3 comprises 14 residues.

This chain joins TRBV5-1 and TRBJ2-3, with TRBD1 matching 8 bases. The CDR3 has 14 amino acids. Germline V gives CDR1 SGHRS, CDR2 YFSETQ. After removal of 4 bases from V and 2 bases from J, the junction contained 3 bases not matched to a gene. The CDR3 bases are TGCGCCAGCAGCCGACAGGGGCCCACAGATACGCAGTATTTT. Amino acid sequence: CASSRQGPTDTQYF.

A word on this clone: Distinct nucleotide sequences in the sample also encode this CDR3. The chain carries TRBV5-1 and TRBJ1-4; no definite D call. V was clipped by 4 bases and J by 2 bases, with 12 bases between them. Germline V gives CDR1 SGHRS, CDR2 YFSETQ. The length of the CDR3 is 15 residues. The CDR3 DNA reads as TGCGCCAGCAGCCTCCTGGGGTCTACTAATGAAAAACTGTTTTTT. Its protein product is CASSLLGSTNEKLFF.

The genes are TRBV5-1 and TRBJ1-6; no firm D call. Germline V gives CDR1 SGHRS, CDR2 YFSETQ. CDR3 size: 15 residues. Trimming removed 2 bases at V and 5 bases at J, with 11 bases between. The CDR3 DNA is TGCGCCAGCAGCTTCCGCCAGCTGGATAATTCACCCCTCCACTTT. It is translated as CASSFRQLDNSPLHF.

The CDR3 region has the DNA TGTGCCAGCAGTGGCCGGACAGAAGGGAATGAGCAGTTCTTC. It encodes CASSGRTEGNEQFF. The chain links TRBV2 to TRBJ2-1; possibly TRBD1 for D (6 bases). Germline V gene sequence: CDR1 SNHLY, CDR2 FYNNEI. Trimming removed 4 bases from V and 7 bases from J, with 14 bases in between. The CDR3 has 14 amino acids.

This chain uses TRBV7-9 with TRBJ1-2; 7 bases line up with TRBD1. The CDR3 length is 15 residues. Germline lookup yields CDR1 SEHNR and CDR2 FQNEAQ (reference sequence). Trimming cost V 1 base and J 5 bases; bases outside gene matches: 7. CDR3 protein: CASSLEGGQTYGYTF. The CDR3 DNA sequence: TGTGCCAGCAGCTTAGAGGGGGGACAGACATATGGCTACACCTTC.

As to this clone: Distinct nucleotide sequences in the sample also encode this CDR3. The rearrangement links TRBV14 to TRBJ1-1; D perhaps matches TRBD1 (6 bases). In germline, CDR1 is SGHDN, CDR2 FVKESK. Trimming pared 0 bases from V and 7 bases from J, leaving 12 bases between. The CDR3 runs to 14 residues. Here the CDR3 DNA reads TGTGCCAGCAGCCAAGAGCAGGGGTGGGGTGAAGCTTTCTTT. As protein: CASSQEQGWGEAFF.

The genes are TRBV2 and TRBJ2-7; 9 positions agree with TRBD2. With 8 bases clipped from V and 5 bases from J, the junction kept 7 bases outside the gene matches. Germline V lookup: CDR1 SNHLY, CDR2 FYNNEI. This CDR3 region has 13 residues. The CDR3 protein is CASGREGGNEQYF. The CDR3, as DNA: TGTGCCAGCGGGCGGGAGGGCGGAAACGAGCAGTACTTC.

In DNA form, the CDR3 reads TGTGCCAGTAGTTCTCTCAGGGTCGGTAATCAGCCCCAGCATTTT. Protein sequence: CASSSLRVGNQPQHF. The V and J genes are TRBV19 and TRBJ1-5, with D possibly TRBD1 on 5 matching bases. The CDR3 covers 15 residues. Looked up from germline, CDR1 is LNHDA and CDR2 is SQIVND (reference sequence). The ends were cut back, 5 bases at V and 4 bases at J, with 15 bases in the middle.

V and J are TRBV4-2 and TRBJ1-6; D gene unclear. The germline CDR1 and CDR2 sequences are LGHNA and YNFKEQ. Between the trimmed V and J ends, which lost 1 base and 8 bases, there was a span of 15 bases. The length of the CDR3 is 16 residues. As DNA, the CDR3 is TGTGCCAGCAGCCAAGGAGGATACGGGCAGGATTCACCCCTCCACTTT. It translates to CASSQGGYGQDSPLHF.

The J gene is TRBJ2-3, the V gene TRBV30; 13 bases agree with TRBD2. Germline lookup yields CDR1 GTSNPN and CDR2 SVGIG (reference sequence). The junction had 3 bases not matched to a gene; V was cut back by 6 bases and J by 6 bases. This CDR3 contains 13 residues. This CDR3 is CACPLAGGDTQYF. Written as DNA, the CDR3 is TGTGCCTGCCCACTAGCGGGGGGGGATACGCAGTATTTT.

In its sample, this clone was seen once. The CDR3 region has the DNA TGTGCCAGCAGCCCCCGGGGCAAATCCTCTGGGGCCAACGTCCTGACTTTC. Protein sequence: CASSPRGKSSGANVLTF. The chain is built from TRBV7-2 and TRBJ2-6; TRBD1 or TRBD2 may be the D gene (5 bases each). CDR1 is SGHTA, CDR2 FQGNSA, per germline. The CDR3 contains 17 residues. The V end lost 5 bases, the J end lost 0 bases, and 14 bases lay between the germline ends.

In this sample, this clone turned up once. CDR3 DNA: TGTGCCAGTGACTCATTTAGGGGTAGCTCCCCTAAGTACAATGAGCAGTTCTTC. It translates to CASDSFRGSSPKYNEQFF. The chain couples TRBV19 to TRBJ2-1; the D gene is possibly TRBD1 (5 bases). Between the trimmed V and J ends, which lost 8 bases and 4 bases, there was a span of 27 bases. Germline CDR1 and CDR2: LNHDA and SQIVND (reference sequence). The CDR3 spans 18 residues.